One sample yielded the 28 T cell receptor beta chains listed below, sequenced in a study of T cell repertoires in cytomegalovirus infection. A single record per CDR3 protein comes from TCRdb applying MiXCR to the reads. The table records some 200,000 distinct CDR3 sequences, about a tenth of them present only once. The sample taken for sequencing was PBMCs. The receptors come from a human donor in good health (CMV status not recorded). Some clones in this sample may be carry-over from other donors' samples.

This clonotype was picked up a small number of times. The CDR3 DNA sequence: TGTGCCAGCAGGGGGACAAGACCTAACTATGGCTACACCTTC. It specifies CASRGTRPNYGYTF. The chain is built from TRBV28 and TRBJ1-2, with D possibly TRBD1 on 6 matching bases. The CDR3 sequence is 14 residues long. Germline V gene lookup returns CDR1 MDHEN and CDR2 SYDVKM. V shed 6 bases and J shed 0 bases, with 11 bases lying between them.

This clonotype was detected ten times or more. The chain joins TRBV29-1 to TRBJ2-3; D is unclear. Trimming removed 3 bases at V and 0 bases at J, with 10 bases between. Germline CDR1 reads SQVTM; CDR2 reads ANQGSEA. The CDR3 contains 14 residues. The CDR3 DNA is TGCAGCGTTGAGAGACCCTCTAGCACAGATACGCAGTATTTT. Translation gives CSVERPSSTDTQYF.

This clonotype was seen repeatedly, ten times or more. The chain carries TRBV7-6 and TRBJ2-6; 8 nucleotides line up with TRBD1. This CDR3 region has 17 residues. The germline V gene has CDR1 SGHVS and CDR2 FNYEAQ. V shed 8 bases and J 1 base; nucleotides not matched to a gene: 10. CDR3 sequence (DNA): TGTGCCAGCGTTGGAGACAGGGGATTATCTGGGGCCAACGTCCTGACTTTC. Protein: CASVGDRGLSGANVLTF.

This clonotype was recorded a few times. The V gene is TRBV4-1, the J gene TRBJ1-1; D unresolved. Germline-derived CDR1 and CDR2 are MGHRA and YSYEKL. V gave up 1 base and J gave up 5 bases, with 11 bases separating them. The CDR3 is 14 amino acids. CDR3 region: CASSQVGERTEAFF. CDR3 bases: TGCGCCAGCAGCCAAGTGGGAGAGCGGACTGAAGCTTTCTTT.

The chain has TRBV20-1 and TRBJ2-5; D not resolved. Germline V lookup: CDR1 DFQATT, CDR2 SNEGSKA (reference sequence). V lost 4 bases and J lost 5, with 5 bases in between. The CDR3 consists of 10 residues. In nucleotides, the CDR3 is TGCAGTGCTACCGTCGAGACCCAGTACTTC. This sequence encodes CSATVETQYF.

On this clonotype itself: One end of the junction varies from germline; a read error may be responsible. The chain is built from TRBV7-2 and TRBJ2-1; D unresolved. The CDR3 runs 16 residues. The germline CDR1 and CDR2 sequences are SGHTA and FQGNSA. CDR3 region: CASSLPVPRLNNEHFF. The CDR3 coding sequence is TGTGCCAGCAGCTTACCGGTCCCAAGATTGAACAATGAGCATTTCTTC.

In its sample, this clonotype was seen many times. The chain joins TRBV4-3 to TRBJ1-5; tentatively, D is TRBD1 (5 bases). This CDR3 has 20 residues. The germline V gene has CDR1 LGHNA and CDR2 YSLEER. V shed 0 bases and J shed 3 bases, with 24 bases lying between them. The CDR3 loop is CASSQEGGWGTGPDNQPQHF. The CDR3, as DNA: TGCGCCAGCAGCCAAGAAGGCGGGTGGGGTACGGGGCCCGACAATCAGCCCCAGCATTTT.

This clonotype occurred many times. The chain recombines TRBV7-8 with TRBJ1-6, with D unclear. The germline V gene has CDR1 SGHVS and CDR2 FQNEAQ. CDR3 length: 16 residues. Deletions cut 0 bases from V and 3 bases from J, with 9 bases between. In DNA, the CDR3 is TGTGCCAGCAGCTTAGCGGGAACAGACTATAATTCACCCCTCCACTTT. It encodes CASSLAGTDYNSPLHF. Drawing the rest from reference TRBV7-8 and TRBJ1-6, the complete variable domain is GAGVSQSPRYKVAKRGQDVALRCDPISGHVSLFWYQQALGQGPEFLTYFQNEAQLDKSGLPSDRFFAERPEGSVSTLKIQRTQQEDSAVYLCASSLAGTDYNSPLHFGNGTRLTVT.

This clonotype was observed at least ten times. CDR3 bases: TGTGCCAGCAGCCGGGACACCCACTTCACAGATACGCAGTATTTT. It encodes CASSRDTHFTDTQYF. V and J are TRBV7-2 and TRBJ2-3; D might be TRBD1 (6 bases). Germline V gives CDR1 SGHTA, CDR2 FQGNSA. Trimming left V 5 bases short and J 2 bases short, with 14 bases between. The CDR3 runs 15 residues.

The chain is built from TRBV5-1 and TRBJ1-1, with no clear D. The CDR3 extends over 14 amino acids. Trimming pared 0 bases from V and 1 base from J, leaving 7 bases between. Germline CDR1 reads SGHRS; CDR2 reads YFSETQ. DNA for the CDR3: TGCGCCAGCAGCTTGGAAGAGAAGAACACTGAAGCTTTCTTT. Amino acid sequence: CASSLEEKNTEAFF. Full variable domain (remainder filled in from reference TRBV5-1 and TRBJ1-1): KAGVTQTPRYLIKTRGQQVTLSCSPISGHRSVSWYQQTPGQGLQFLFEYFSETQRNKGNFPGRFSGRQFSNSRSEMNVSTLELGDSALYLCASSLEEKNTEAFFGQGTRLTVV.

This clonotype was observed a handful of times. V gene TRBV12-3 or TRBV12-4 combines with J gene TRBJ1-2, with 7 bases matching TRBD1. CDR3 length: 15 residues. Losses at the gene ends were 8 bases for V and 2 bases for J; bases not matched to a gene: 11. CDR3 residues: CASSRQGWGNYGYTF. The CDR3 DNA reads TGTGCCAGCTCGCGACAGGGCTGGGGAAACTATGGCTACACCTTC.

This clonotype was seen repeatedly, ten times or more. CDR3 nucleotide sequence: TGTGCCAGCGAAGAGGACAGGGCAACCGGGGAGCTGTTTTTT. Amino acid sequence: CASEEDRATGELFF. The rearrangement links TRBV7-2 to TRBJ2-2; 8 nucleotides line up with TRBD1. With 8 bases clipped from V and 5 bases from J, the junction kept 7 bases outside the gene matches. The CDR3 totals 14 residues. CDR1 and CDR2 from the germline V gene are SGHTA and FQGNSA.

There are many counts of this clonotype. The chain employs TRBV7-2 and TRBJ2-2, with D maybe TRBD1 (6 bases). The CDR3 spans 16 residues. V lost 5 bases, J lost 5 bases, and 18 bases lay in between. The germline V gene encodes CDR1 SGHTA and CDR2 FQGNSA. The CDR3 sequence is CASSPRQAIRTGELFF. CDR3 in DNA: TGTGCCAGCAGCCCCCGACAGGCCATAAGGACCGGGGAGCTGTTTTTT.

V gene TRBV19 combines with J gene TRBJ2-1, with D possibly being TRBD1 or TRBD2 (5 bases each). The CDR3 consists of 11 residues. The ends were cut back, 5 bases at V and 10 bases at J, with 9 bases in the middle. Per germline, CDR1 LNHDA and CDR2 SQIVND (reference sequence). CDR3 nucleotide sequence: TGTGCCAGTAGTGTTTGGGGGGAGCAGTTCTTC. Translated, it gives CASSVWGEQFF.

This clonotype was picked up a small number of times. The chain has TRBV7-2 and TRBJ2-7; D might be TRBD2 (5 bases). Germline V gene data show CDR1 as SGHTA and CDR2 as FQGNSA. The CDR3 has 14 residues. The V and J ends lost 7 bases and 2 bases respectively, with 15 bases between them. The DNA for the CDR3 is TGTGCCAGCAACCTGGACTTTTCCACCTACGAGCAGTACTTC. This translates into CASNLDFSTYEQYF. Full variable domain (remainder filled in from reference TRBV7-2 and TRBJ2-7): GAGVSQSPSNKVTEKGKDVELRCDPISGHTALYWYRQSLGQGLEFLIYFQGNSAPDKSGLPSDRFSAERTGGSVSTLTIQRTQQEDSAVYLCASNLDFSTYEQYFGPGTRLTVT.

This clonotype was detected ten times or more. This chain uses TRBV7-9 with TRBJ2-1; unclear D gene. CDR1 and CDR2 (germline): SEHNR, FQNEAQ (reference sequence). V was clipped by 4 bases and J by 10 bases, with 17 bases between them. CDR3 length equals 14 residues. The CDR3 region is CASSSITAVLEQFF. CDR3 DNA sequence: TGTGCCAGCAGCTCAATAACTGCCGTCTTAGAGCAGTTCTTC.

This clonotype was seen ten or more times. V gene TRBV7-9 combines with J gene TRBJ2-3; unclear D gene. The CDR3 loop spans 13 amino acids. With 6 bases removed from V and 3 bases from J, the gap between germline ends came to 10 bases. Germline V gene data show CDR1 as SEHNR and CDR2 as FQNEAQ (reference sequence). The CDR3 is CASSTPGTDTQYF. The DNA of the CDR3 is TGTGCCAGCAGTACCCCAGGAACAGATACGCAGTATTTT.

The J gene is TRBJ1-2, the V gene TRBV28, with D unresolved. CDR1 is MDHEN and CDR2 is SYDVKM in the germline V gene. V was pared by 6 bases and J by 5 bases, with 4 bases between. The CDR3 consists of 10 residues. The CDR3, as DNA: TGTGCCAGCAGGCAATATGGCTACACCTTC. The encoded protein is CASRQYGYTF.

In this sample, this clonotype turned up many times. The V and J genes are TRBV27 and TRBJ2-1, with 12 nucleotides matching TRBD2. Germline CDR1 reads MNHEY; CDR2 reads SMNVEV (reference sequence). This CDR3 region has 16 residues. Trimming took 1 base from V and 9 from J; bases not matched to a gene: 7. Here the CDR3 DNA reads TGTGCCAGCAGTTTATTGCTAGCGGGAGGGCCTACTGAGCAGTTCTTC. Its translation is CASSLLLAGGPTEQFF.

This clonotype was observed a handful of times. The chain joins TRBV20-1 to TRBJ2-5; TRBD1 might be the D (5 bases). Germline loops: CDR1 DFQATT, CDR2 SNEGSKA (reference sequence). The CDR3 contains 13 residues. V lost 3 bases, J lost 5 bases, and 13 bases lay in between. Written as DNA, the CDR3 is TGCAGTGCTAGTGTGGGGCGCCGGGAGACCCAGTACTTC. Its protein is CSASVGRRETQYF.

The chain combines TRBV10-3 with TRBJ2-2, with 10 bases fitting TRBD2. Germline values: CDR1 ENHRY, CDR2 SYGVKD. The ends lost 7 bases at V and 0 bases at J; junction bases unmatched: 5. This CDR3 is built from 16 residues. The CDR3 spells CAINQRGGTNTGELFF. CDR3 nucleotides: TGTGCCATCAACCAGCGGGGGGGAACGAACACCGGGGAGCTGTTTTTT.

There are many counts of this clonotype. V usage is TRBV12-3 or TRBV12-4 and J usage is TRBJ2-7, with D possibly matching TRBD1 (7 bases). The ends were cut back, 5 bases at V and 3 bases at J, with 17 bases in the middle. The length of the CDR3 is 15 residues. The CDR3 DNA is TGTGCCAGCAGTCCCAGGGGGGACAGCCTCTACGAGCAGTACTTC. It yields the protein CASSPRGDSLYEQYF.

The chain joins TRBV20-1 to TRBJ2-2; tentatively, D is TRBD1 (5 bases). The V end lost 3 bases, the J end lost 7 bases, and 12 bases lay between the germline ends. CDR3 size: 13 residues. Per germline, CDR1 DFQATT and CDR2 SNEGSKA (reference sequence). The CDR3 sequence is CSARRQGHGELFF. DNA for the CDR3: TGCAGTGCTAGGAGGCAGGGCCACGGGGAGCTGTTTTTT.

This clonotype was observed a handful of times. The V call is TRBV15, the J call TRBJ1-3; D not resolved. CDR1 and CDR2 from the germline V gene are LNHNV and YYDKDF (reference sequence). The V and J ends lost 0 bases and 0 bases respectively, with 6 bases between them. CDR3 length: 15 residues. CDR3 sequence (DNA): TGTGCCACCAGCAGAGATCTGAGCTCTGGAAACACCATATATTTT. Protein: CATSRDLSSGNTIYF.

This clonotype was seen a handful of times. This chain uses TRBV12-3 or TRBV12-4 with TRBJ1-5, with D possibly TRBD1 on 5 matching bases. The CDR3 has 13 residues. V shed 10 bases and J shed 7 bases, with 17 bases lying between them. The CDR3 loop reads CAIRQGRGQPQHF. The CDR3 nucleotides read TGTGCCATCCGGCAGGGAAGGGGACAGCCCCAGCATTTT.

This chain links TRBV12-3 or TRBV12-4 with TRBJ1-4, with D possibly matching TRBD1 (6 bases). Trimming cost V 5 bases and J 7 bases, with 17 bases left between them. The CDR3 totals 15 residues. The CDR3 protein is CASSPTQGLGEKLFF. CDR3 in DNA: TGTGCCAGCAGTCCGACTCAGGGGTTAGGTGAAAAACTGTTTTTT.

This clonotype has at least ten counts. Here the CDR3 reads CASSQALQGNQPQHF. The CDR3, as DNA: TGTGCCAGCAGCCAAGCGCTACAGGGAAATCAGCCCCAGCATTTT. The gene calls are TRBV3-1 and TRBJ1-5, with D maybe TRBD1 (6 bases). V was clipped by 1 base and J by 4 bases, with 11 bases between them. The CDR3 spans 15 residues. The germline gives CDR1 LGHDT, CDR2 YNNKEL (reference sequence).

This clonotype was seen repeatedly, ten times or more. V and J are TRBV7-2 and TRBJ1-2, with D possibly being TRBD1 (5 bases). Germline CDR1 SGHTA, CDR2 FQGNSA. V dropped 5 bases and J dropped 0 bases, with 22 bases sitting between them. The length of the CDR3 is 18 residues. The CDR3 coding sequence is TGTGCCAGCAGCCCACCGTTTCGGCAGGGAATTTCTAACTATGGCTACACCTTC. Its protein product is CASSPPFRQGISNYGYTF. Based on the CDR3 plus reference TRBV7-2 and TRBJ1-2, the full variable domain is GAGVSQSPSNKVTEKGKDVELRCDPISGHTALYWYRQSLGQGLEFLIYFQGNSAPDKSGLPSDRFSAERTGGSVSTLTIQRTQQEDSAVYLCASSPPFRQGISNYGYTFGSGTRLTVV.